The source of this T cell receptor beta chain is a study of siplizumab effects on memory and regulatory T cells. General study results and limits: Suppressive function of proliferating Tregs from siplizumab cultures was not confirmed. On average, approximately 70% of mappable alloreactive CD4+ clones were Treg-derived under siplizumab, against about 30% in controls. A major contribution to the alloresponse seemed to be made by naive T cells, which seemed more diverse than memory cells.

Germline V gene lookup returns CDR1 SGHTA and CDR2 FQGNSA. V lost 4 bases and J lost 5, with 5 bases in between. The CDR3 extends over 11 amino acids. Assay: immunoSEQ multiplex PCR; the TCRdb copy retains only in-frame clones and omits some. Among fewer than 120,000 clones listed, around 90% were seen once. About this clone: What it recognizes is unknown. Other DNA sequences within the sample encode an identical CDR3.

This clonotype originated in a human donor in good health. Sequencing was carried out using CD4+ T cells sorted from blood. The chain combines TRBV7-2 with TRBJ2-5; unclear D gene. Written as DNA, the CDR3 is TGTGCCAGCAGCTCGAGGGAGACCCAGTACTTC. This gives the protein CASSSRETQYF.